This T cell receptor beta chain was recorded in a study of STAT5B mutations in CD4+ large granular lymphocyte leukemia. TCRdb's table, derived via immunoSEQ multiplex PCR, lists solely in-frame clones and lacks some. The sample carries some 51,000 clones, approximately 83% recorded once. The CDR3 runs 12 residues. Germline-derived CDR1 and CDR2 are MNHNY and SVGAGI (reference sequence). V lost 7 bases to trimming and J lost 12 bases; unmatched junction nucleotides: 5. What was sequenced was CD4+ T cells from blood buffy coats. The source of this sequence is a human donor in good health. This chain uses TRBV6-6 with TRBJ2-3, with 12 bases fitting TRBD2. The CDR3 region has the DNA TGTGCCAGCACCGCTAGCGGGGGGGCTCAGTATTTT. Encoded protein: CASTASGGAQYF.